A single sample is the source of the 18 T cell receptor beta chains below, sequenced in a study of blood T cell repertoires in COVID-19. Libraries were prepared by immunoSEQ multiplex PCR; TCRdb keeps only in-frame clonotypes and omits some of them. The sample contains 160,000 or so clones, roughly 84% of which appear only once. Sequencing used peripheral blood. Receptors originate from a man aged 40-49 years with acute or convalescent COVID-19.

V and J are TRBV7-2 and TRBJ2-7, with a tentative D call TRBD2 (7 bases). The V and J ends lost 5 bases and 8 bases respectively, with 22 bases between them. The CDR3 contains 15 residues. The germline gives CDR1 SGHTA, CDR2 FQGNSA. The CDR3 protein is CASSRGGGEWPQQYF. The CDR3 DNA follows: TGTGCCAGCAGCAGAGGCGGGGGCGAATGGCCCCAGCAGTACTTC.

The gene calls are TRBV19 and TRBJ2-1; TRBD2 agrees at 8 bases. The CDR3 extends over 14 amino acids. J was trimmed by 4 bases and V by 3 bases; bases with no gene match: 2. CDR1 is LNHDA and CDR2 is SQIVND in the germline V gene (reference sequence). The CDR3, as DNA: TGTGCCAGTAGTATCCGGGGGGGGTACAATGAGCAGTTCTTC. Translated: CASSIRGGYNEQFF.

The V call is TRBV30, the J call TRBJ1-2, with 7 bases lining up with TRBD1. Germline loops: CDR1 GTSNPN, CDR2 SVGIG (reference sequence). The CDR3 runs to 12 residues. V shed 8 bases and J 5 bases; nucleotides not matched to a gene: 8. The CDR3 DNA is TGTGCCCTGGGACAGCAGTCTTATGGCTACACCTTC. It is translated as CALGQQSYGYTF. Variable domain in full (rest from reference TRBV30 and TRBJ1-2): SQTIHQWPATLVQPVGSPLSLECTVEGTSNPNLYWYRQAAGRGLQLLFYSVGIGQISSEVPQNLSASRPQDRQFILSSKKLLLSDSGFYLCALGQQSYGYTFGSGTRLTVV.

This clone was observed once. The chain combines TRBV5-4 with TRBJ2-4, with a weak D call TRBD2 (5 bases). This CDR3 spans 15 amino acids. Germline CDR1 SGHNT, CDR2 YYREEE (reference sequence). V was shortened by 1 base and J by 3 bases, with 11 bases between the two germline ends. The CDR3 sequence is CASSLFGESKNIQYF. CDR3 in DNA: TGTGCCAGCAGCTTGTTCGGGGAGAGCAAAAACATTCAGTACTTC.

The rearrangement links TRBV6-5 to TRBJ2-3; TRBD2 matches 9 bases. The CDR3 spans 14 residues. Losses at the gene ends were 6 bases for V and 5 bases for J; bases not matched to a gene: 6. The V gene's germline CDR1 is MNHEY and CDR2 SVGAGI. CDR3 sequence (DNA): TGTGCCAGCAGATTAGCGGGGGCGGGAGATACGCAGTATTTT. Translation gives CASRLAGAGDTQYF.

This clone was seen more than once but under ten times. The rearrangement joins TRBV2 to TRBJ1-2; D gene uncertain. Germline CDR1 and CDR2: SNHLY and FYNNEI. V lost 6 bases and J lost 6, with 20 bases in between. The CDR3 covers 15 residues. CDR3 sequence (DNA): TGTGCCAGCAGGTTCAGGCTTCTCAGTCTCCATGGCTACACCTTC. Its translation is CASRFRLLSLHGYTF.

The rearrangement links TRBV3-1 (or the pseudogene TRBV3-2) to TRBJ2-3; 9 bases match TRBD2. Germline CDR1 is LGHDT and CDR2 is YNNKEL (reference sequence). The CDR3 extends over 14 amino acids. The V segment lost 3 bases and the J segment 4 bases; nucleotides outside the gene matches: 2. CDR3 DNA sequence: TGTGCCAGCAGCCAGGGCGGGGGGGCAGATACGCAGTATTTT. This translates into CASSQGGGADTQYF.

The gene calls are TRBV5-1 and TRBJ2-5; tentative D call: TRBD2 (5 bases). The CDR3 has 14 amino acids. CDR1 is SGHRS and CDR2 is YFSETQ in the germline V gene. The ends were cut back, 2 bases at V and 2 bases at J, with 10 bases in the middle. CDR3 loop: CASSFGGPQETQYF. In DNA form, the CDR3 reads TGCGCCAGCAGCTTTGGAGGCCCTCAAGAGACCCAGTACTTC.

J is TRBJ2-5 and V is TRBV5-1, with D possibly matching TRBD2 (6 bases). Germline CDR1 SGHRS, CDR2 YFSETQ. This CDR3 contains 15 residues. V gave up 0 bases and J gave up 5 bases, with 14 bases separating them. The CDR3 protein is CASSLELGGWETQYF. CDR3 nucleotides: TGCGCCAGCAGCTTGGAGCTGGGGGGTTGGGAGACCCAGTACTTC.

The chain couples TRBV19 to TRBJ1-1; D is ambiguous. The CDR3 runs to 14 residues. Germline values: CDR1 LNHDA, CDR2 SQIVND (reference sequence). With 4 bases removed from V and 3 bases from J, the gap between germline ends came to 12 bases. The CDR3, as DNA: TGTGCCAGTAGTAGCTCCAGAGGCGACACTGAAGCTTTCTTT. It specifies CASSSSRGDTEAFF.

The chain joins TRBV2 to TRBJ2-5; D possibly corresponds to TRBD2 (6 bases). CDR3 length: 15 residues. The ends were cut back, 7 bases at V and 2 bases at J, with 17 bases in the middle. Germline assignment: CDR1 SNHLY and CDR2 FYNNEI. CDR3: CASMRYGGRQETQYF. In nucleotides, the CDR3 is TGTGCCAGCATGCGATACGGGGGACGGCAAGAGACCCAGTACTTC.

The chain carries TRBV19 and TRBJ1-2, with D possibly matching TRBD1 (5 bases). CDR1 is LNHDA and CDR2 is SQIVND in the germline V gene (reference sequence). The CDR3 length is 13 residues. Trimming cost V 5 bases and J 7 bases, with 14 bases left between them. CDR3 DNA: TGTGCCAGTAGTCAGGTCGGGGGAACTGGCTACACCTTC. Protein sequence: CASSQVGGTGYTF.

The V and J genes are TRBV7-2 and TRBJ1-3; possibly TRBD1 for D (5 bases). The CDR3 is made up of 15 amino acids. Looked up from germline, CDR1 is SGHTA and CDR2 is FQGNSA. The V and J ends lost 4 bases and 2 bases respectively, with 12 bases between them. In DNA, the CDR3 is TGTGCCAGCAGCTCACAGGTTGGGCCTGGAAACACCATATATTTT. Translation: CASSSQVGPGNTIYF.

This chain joins TRBV29-1 and TRBJ1-2; D is ambiguous. Germline V lookup: CDR1 SQVTM, CDR2 ANQGSEA. The CDR3 runs 11 residues. Deletions cut 3 bases from V and 4 bases from J, with 6 bases between. In DNA, the CDR3 is TGCAGCGTTGACCCTCGCTATGGCTACACCTTC. Amino acids: CSVDPRYGYTF.

The chain carries TRBV4-2 and TRBJ2-1; 7 nucleotides match TRBD2. CDR1 LGHNA and CDR2 YNFKEQ come from the germline V gene. V lost 4 bases to trimming and J lost 3 bases; unmatched junction nucleotides: 9. This CDR3 contains 16 residues. The CDR3 is CASSPREAGLYNEQFF. For the CDR3, the DNA is TGTGCCAGCAGCCCCCGGGAAGCGGGGCTCTACAATGAGCAGTTCTTC.

The DNA for the CDR3 is TGTGCCAGCAGCTCGAGGCAGACCAATCAGCCCCAGCATTTT. Its translation is CASSSRQTNQPQHF. The V and J genes are TRBV5-6 and TRBJ1-5; D unclear. CDR3 length: 14 amino acids. The V and J ends lost 3 bases and 3 bases respectively, with 10 bases between them. Germline CDR1 reads SGHDT; CDR2 reads YYEEEE.

The chain links TRBV7-9 to TRBJ2-7; D remains ambiguous. Germline V gives CDR1 SEHNR, CDR2 FQNEAQ (reference sequence). The ends were cut back, 4 bases at V and 2 bases at J, with 3 bases in the middle. The CDR3 has 11 amino acids. This CDR3 reads CASSSTYEQYF. The CDR3 bases are TGTGCCAGCAGCTCCACCTACGAGCAGTACTTC.

This rearrangement joins TRBV5-1 to TRBJ2-3; possible D gene TRBD1, 6 bases. The CDR3 totals 14 residues. V was clipped by 2 bases and J by 2 bases, with 9 bases between them. Germline-derived CDR1 and CDR2 are SGHRS and YFSETQ. This CDR3 reads CASSFQGPTDTQYF. CDR3 nucleotide sequence: TGCGCCAGCAGCTTCCAGGGGCCCACAGATACGCAGTATTTT. Drawing the rest from reference TRBV5-1 and TRBJ2-3, the complete variable domain is KAGVTQTPRYLIKTRGQQVTLSCSPISGHRSVSWYQQTPGQGLQFLFEYFSETQRNKGNFPGRFSGRQFSNSRSEMNVSTLELGDSALYLCASSFQGPTDTQYFGPGTRLTVL.